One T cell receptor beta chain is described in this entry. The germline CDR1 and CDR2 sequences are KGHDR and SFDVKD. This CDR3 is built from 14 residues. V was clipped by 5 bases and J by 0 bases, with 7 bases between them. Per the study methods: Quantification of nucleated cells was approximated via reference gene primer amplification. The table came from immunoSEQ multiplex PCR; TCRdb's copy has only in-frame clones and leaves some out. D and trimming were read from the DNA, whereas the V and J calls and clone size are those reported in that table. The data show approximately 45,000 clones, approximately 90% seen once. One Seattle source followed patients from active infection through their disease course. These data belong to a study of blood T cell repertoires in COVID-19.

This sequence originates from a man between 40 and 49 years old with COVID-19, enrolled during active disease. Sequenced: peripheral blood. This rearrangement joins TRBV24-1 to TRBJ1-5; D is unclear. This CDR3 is CATSGQDSNQPQHF. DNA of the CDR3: TGTGCCACCAGTGGGCAGGATAGCAATCAGCCCCAGCATTTT.